Below are 27 T cell receptor beta chains sequenced from a single sample in a study of beta chain features in type 1 diabetes (dated by TCRdb to 2016 to 2018). The method behind the library was the immunoSEQ multiplex PCR assay. The entire isolated RNA was reverse transcribed using the High Capacity cDNA Reverse Transcription Kit, and thus expressed TCRB transcripts were sequenced. The immuneACCESS repertoire file appears here via TCRdb, limited to in-frame rearrangements. These files lack a portion of the clones; in checked studies, under half of the deficit traces to unresolved V genes, and the cause of the others is not known. Counted in this sample were around 300,000 clones; under 8.5% of them appeared once. Roughly 1% of the sample comes from the top ten. Sequencing was done on a sample of central memory CD4+ T cells from blood. The receptors derive from a woman in her late teens or twenties in good health.

V and J are TRBV7-3 and TRBJ1-2; the match to TRBD1 covers 9 bases. The CDR3 is 14 residues long. J gave up 7 bases and V 2 bases, and 5 bases lay outside the gene matches. The V gene's germline CDR1 is SGHTA and CDR2 FQGTGA. Here the CDR3 reads CASSLAGTGFGYTF. Written as DNA, the CDR3 is TGTGCCAGCAGCTTAGCCGGGACAGGGTTTGGCTACACCTTC.

Many counts were recorded for this clone. The chain joins TRBV15 to TRBJ2-7; 7 bases agree with TRBD2. Looked up from germline, CDR1 is LNHNV and CDR2 is YYDKDF (reference sequence). This CDR3 is built from 15 residues. V lost 3 bases and J lost 5; bases outside the gene matches: 10. CDR3 DNA: TGTGCCACCAGCAGGGGGTCCGGGACTACCCACGAGCAGTACTTC. Protein sequence: CATSRGSGTTHEQYF.

This clone was observed many times. The chain has TRBV4-3 and TRBJ2-2, with TRBD2 matching 12 bases. This CDR3 has 15 amino acids. V lost 8 bases, J lost 5 bases, and 6 bases stayed unmatched. The germline V gene encodes CDR1 LGHNA and CDR2 YSLEER. As DNA, the CDR3 is TGCGCCAGCGGAGGACTAGCGGGAAGTACCGGGGAGCTGTTTTTT. It translates to CASGGLAGSTGELFF.

This clone was seen a few times. The CDR3 spells CASRLGLAGVAIGTDTQYF. The CDR3 DNA follows: TGTGCCAGCAGGTTGGGACTAGCGGGAGTCGCTATCGGCACAGATACGCAGTATTTT. This sequence joins TRBV11-3 and TRBJ2-3; 14 bases fit TRBD2. CDR1 SGHNT and CDR2 YENEEA come from the germline V gene. V was clipped by 6 bases and J by 1 base; unmatched bases: 12. CDR3 length equals 19 residues.

This clone came up many times. The V and J genes are TRBV23-1 and TRBJ1-4; a possible D gene is TRBD1 (5 bases). TRBV23-1 is classed as an ORF, of uncertain function. This CDR3 contains 11 residues. V lost 11 bases and J lost 8, with 12 bases in between. The CDR3 DNA sequence: TGCGCCCGCGGCCGGGGGGAAAAACTGTTTTTT. Its protein product is CARGRGEKLFF.

V usage is TRBV29-1 and J usage is TRBJ1-1; D gene uncertain. V shed 3 bases and J shed 2 bases, with 10 bases lying between them. In germline, CDR1 is SQVTM, CDR2 ANQGSEA. The CDR3 totals 13 residues. CDR3 nucleotide sequence: TGCAGCGTTGAGACCACGATTAACACTGAAGCTTTCTTT. Its translation: CSVETTINTEAFF.

This rearrangement joins TRBV15 to TRBJ2-1; TRBD2 agrees at 7 bases. After removal of 5 bases from V and 2 bases from J, the junction contained 3 bases not matched to a gene. The germline V gene has CDR1 LNHNV and CDR2 YYDKDF (reference sequence). This CDR3 region has 14 residues. CDR3 sequence reads: CATSRAGAYNEQFF. In nucleotides, the CDR3 is TGTGCCACCAGCCGCGCGGGAGCCTACAATGAGCAGTTCTTC.

The chain is built from TRBV6-1 and TRBJ1-2; D is unresolved. The CDR3 sequence is 14 residues long. Germline loops: CDR1 MNHNS, CDR2 SASEGT. The germline V and J ends were trimmed by 10 bases and 4 bases, with 19 bases remaining between them. In DNA, the CDR3 is TGTGCCACGCGCCCTACAGAAGGACGCTATGGCTACACCTTC. It specifies CATRPTEGRYGYTF.

This clone was observed at least ten times. The chain recombines TRBV7-3 with TRBJ1-1; D is unclear. Germline-derived CDR1 and CDR2 are SGHTA and FQGTGA. The CDR3 totals 13 residues. V lost 4 bases, J lost 4 bases, and 10 bases lay in between. The DNA of the CDR3 is TGTGCCAGCAGCTCAGGTATGATCACTGAAGCTTTCTTT. It is translated as CASSSGMITEAFF.

This chain links TRBV5-4 with TRBJ2-3; 11 nucleotides agree with TRBD2. CDR1 is SGHNT, CDR2 YYREEE, per germline (reference sequence). The CDR3 is 15 amino acids. V shed 0 bases, J shed 4 bases, and the junction held 1 base outside the gene matches. CDR3 in amino acids: CASSLGGLAADTQYF. The CDR3 DNA reads TGTGCCAGCAGCTTGGGGGGACTAGCGGCAGATACGCAGTATTTT.

The chain uses TRBV19 and TRBJ2-5, with D possibly being TRBD1 or TRBD2 (5 bases each). The length of the CDR3 is 13 residues. CDR1 LNHDA and CDR2 SQIVND come from the germline V gene (reference sequence). The V end was cut by 5 bases, the J end by 1 base, with 8 bases between. The CDR3 loop reads CASSPGAQETQYF. The CDR3 DNA follows: TGTGCCAGTAGTCCCGGGGCCCAAGAGACCCAGTACTTC.

The V call is TRBV2, the J call TRBJ2-1, with TRBD1 matching over 7 bases. Germline CDR1 is SNHLY and CDR2 is FYNNEI. The V and J ends lost 7 bases and 3 bases, in that order; junction bases with no gene match: 6. This CDR3 has 14 amino acids. CDR3 DNA: TGTGCCAGCATCCCTGACAGGGTCTACAATGAGCAGTTCTTC. The encoded protein is CASIPDRVYNEQFF. Filled out from reference TRBV2 and TRBJ2-1, the complete variable domain reads EPEVTQTPSHQVTQMGQEVILRCVPISNHLYFYWYRQILGQKVEFLVSFYNNEISEKSEIFDDQFSVERPDGSNFTLKIRSTKLEDSAMYFCASIPDRVYNEQFFGPGTRLTVL.

This clone turned up a few times. The V call is TRBV7-9, the J call TRBJ2-7; TRBD2 aligns across 10 bases. CDR1 SEHNR and CDR2 FQNEAQ come from the germline V gene (reference sequence). This CDR3 is built from 16 residues. Unmatched junction bases numbered 7, after V lost 5 bases and J lost 0 bases. The chain's CDR3 is CASSPSGGLPSYEQYV. DNA for the CDR3: TGTGCCAGCAGCCCTAGCGGGGGCCTTCCCTCCTACGAGCAGTACGTC.

The chain has TRBV4-2 and TRBJ2-3; 9 nucleotides align to TRBD2. V was clipped by 3 bases and J by 2 bases; unmatched bases: 12. Germline V gene lookup returns CDR1 LGHNA and CDR2 YNFKEQ. The length of the CDR3 is 18 residues. This CDR3 reads CASSQGIRSGGSTDTQYF. The DNA for the CDR3 is TGTGCCAGCAGCCAGGGCATCCGAAGCGGGGGGTCCACAGATACGCAGTATTTT.

CDR3 region: CASSPKPGDYGYTF. The CDR3 bases are TGTGCCAGCAGCCCAAAGCCGGGCGACTATGGCTACACCTTC. The V and J genes are TRBV27 and TRBJ1-2; no clear D gene. The CDR3 runs to 14 residues. Trimming took off 6 bases at V and 3 bases at J, with 14 bases between the two ends. Germline V CDR1 and CDR2: MNHEY, SMNVEV (reference sequence).

In the case of this clone: The sample carries other DNA sequences with the same CDR3. The genes are TRBV2 and TRBJ2-7; D not resolved. V lost 6 bases, J lost 2 bases, and 5 bases lay in between. There are 11 residues in the CDR3. Germline CDR1 is SNHLY and CDR2 is FYNNEI. As DNA, the CDR3 is TGTGCCAGCAGCGCCCCCTACGAGCAGTACTTC. Translated: CASSAPYEQYF.

This chain links TRBV4-3 with TRBJ2-5; no clear D gene. The CDR3 runs 14 residues. V was cut by 3 bases and J by 6 bases, with 14 bases left in between. CDR1 is LGHNA, CDR2 YSLEER, per germline. CDR3 nucleotides: TGCGCCAGCAGCCATCTCCGAGACTCGAAGACCCAGTACTTC. Translating gives CASSHLRDSKTQYF.

In its sample, this clone was seen a few times. Other DNA sequences in this specimen translate into the identical CDR3. The V and J genes are TRBV6-1 and TRBJ2-5; D gene unclear. The V end was cut by 6 bases, the J end by 5 bases, with 7 bases between. The CDR3 spans 11 residues. Germline V CDR1 and CDR2: MNHNS, SASEGT. CDR3 nucleotides: TGTGCCAGCAGCCCTAGGGAGACCCAGTACTTC. This gives the protein CASSPRETQYF.

This sequence joins TRBV6-5 and TRBJ1-1; no clear D. The CDR3 totals 11 residues. From germline, CDR1 is MNHEY and CDR2 SVGAGI. V shed 5 bases and J shed 10 bases, with 11 bases lying between them. The CDR3 DNA sequence: TGTGCCAGCAGTGGGAGTAGGGCAGCTTTCTTT. Protein: CASSGSRAAFF.

This clone turned up a few times. This sequence joins TRBV2 and TRBJ2-1; no clear D. CDR1 is SNHLY and CDR2 is FYNNEI in the germline V gene. Trimming cost V 6 bases and J 7 bases, with 7 bases left between them. This CDR3 is built from 11 residues. CDR3 amino acids: CASRAGNEQFF. The CDR3 DNA reads TGTGCCAGCAGGGCCGGAAATGAGCAGTTCTTC.

As to this clone: A much larger clone sits a single nucleotide away, making a read error possible. This chain joins TRBV7-2 and TRBJ2-1, with D maybe TRBD2 (6 bases). Trimming took off 5 bases at V and 0 bases at J, with 11 bases between the two ends. CDR3 length equals 15 residues. Germline CDR1 reads SGHTA; CDR2 reads FQGNSA. CDR3: CASSGGAPSYNEQFF. The CDR3 DNA sequence: TGTGCCAGCAGCGGAGGGGCCCCCTCCTACAATGAGCAGTTCTTC.

The rearrangement joins TRBV29-1 to TRBJ1-4, with D possibly being TRBD1 (6 bases). CDR3 length: 15 residues. V shed 4 bases and J shed 0 bases, with 12 bases lying between them. Germline V gives CDR1 SQVTM, CDR2 ANQGSEA. This CDR3 is CSVGGSGATNEKLFF. The CDR3 nucleotides read TGCAGCGTTGGGGGATCAGGGGCAACTAATGAAAAACTGTTTTTT.

Ten or more counts support this clone. CDR3 nucleotide sequence: TGTGCCAGCTCAGAGCAGCGGGGGACAGAGACCCAGTACTTC. This codes for CASSEQRGTETQYF. This chain connects TRBV18 to TRBJ2-5; 8 bases match TRBD2. CDR1 KGHSH and CDR2 LQKENI come from the germline V gene. Unmatched junction bases numbered 6, after V lost 5 bases and J lost 4 bases. CDR3 length: 14 amino acids.

This clone was observed at least ten times. This sequence joins TRBV7-9 and TRBJ1-1; D possibly corresponds to TRBD1 (5 bases). Germline lookup yields CDR1 SEHNR and CDR2 FQNEAQ (reference sequence). V was clipped by 9 bases and J by 4 bases, with 12 bases between them. This CDR3 comprises 12 residues. CDR3: CAREGSGTEAFF. The CDR3 DNA is TGTGCCAGAGAGGGGTCGGGCACTGAAGCTTTCTTT.

This sequence joins TRBV7-2 and TRBJ2-2; tentative D call: TRBD2 (5 bases). Germline V gene sequence: CDR1 SGHTA, CDR2 FQGNSA. This CDR3 has 14 residues. V lost 6 bases, J lost 5 bases, and 13 bases lay in between. DNA for the CDR3: TGTGCCAGCAGACTAGACGGCGCTACCGGGGAGCTGTTTTTT. Encoded protein: CASRLDGATGELFF.

This clone was detected only a few times. This sequence joins TRBV18 and TRBJ1-4; the D gene is possibly TRBD1 (6 bases). CDR1 is KGHSH, CDR2 LQKENI, per germline. Trimming removed 4 bases at V and 0 bases at J, with 12 bases between. The CDR3 loop spans 16 amino acids. CDR3 loop: CASSRSTGATNEKLFF. DNA for the CDR3: TGTGCCAGCTCACGGTCGACAGGAGCAACTAATGAAAAACTGTTTTTT.

This clone came up a few times. At the DNA level, this CDR3 is encoded by other sequences in the same sample as well. V usage is TRBV2 and J usage is TRBJ1-2; D perhaps matches TRBD1 (5 bases). Per the germline V gene, CDR1 is SNHLY and CDR2 is FYNNEI. The CDR3 contains 13 residues. V gave up 6 bases and J gave up 2 bases, with 10 bases separating them. Here the CDR3 DNA reads TGTGCCAGCAGCCGGGACGGGAACTATGGCTACACCTTC. The encoded protein is CASSRDGNYGYTF.